This TCR beta chain is drawn from a study of technical replicates of blood from a handful of donors. Profiled with immunoSEQ multiplex PCR; TCRdb holds only in-frame clones, not every one. The sample has about 80,000 clones, roughly 94% seen once. The V end lost 3 bases, the J end lost 7 bases, and 7 bases lay between the germline ends. The CDR3 is 12 residues long. The germline CDR1 and CDR2 sequences are MNHEY and SMNVEV (reference sequence). The receptor was derived from a human donor in good health. The chain recombines TRBV27 with TRBJ1-5; maybe TRBD1 (5 bases). The sequenced sample was T cells isolated from PBMCs. This chain's CDR3 is CASSFQGQPQHF. The CDR3 DNA follows: TGTGCCAGCAGTTTCCAGGGCCAGCCCCAGCATTTT.